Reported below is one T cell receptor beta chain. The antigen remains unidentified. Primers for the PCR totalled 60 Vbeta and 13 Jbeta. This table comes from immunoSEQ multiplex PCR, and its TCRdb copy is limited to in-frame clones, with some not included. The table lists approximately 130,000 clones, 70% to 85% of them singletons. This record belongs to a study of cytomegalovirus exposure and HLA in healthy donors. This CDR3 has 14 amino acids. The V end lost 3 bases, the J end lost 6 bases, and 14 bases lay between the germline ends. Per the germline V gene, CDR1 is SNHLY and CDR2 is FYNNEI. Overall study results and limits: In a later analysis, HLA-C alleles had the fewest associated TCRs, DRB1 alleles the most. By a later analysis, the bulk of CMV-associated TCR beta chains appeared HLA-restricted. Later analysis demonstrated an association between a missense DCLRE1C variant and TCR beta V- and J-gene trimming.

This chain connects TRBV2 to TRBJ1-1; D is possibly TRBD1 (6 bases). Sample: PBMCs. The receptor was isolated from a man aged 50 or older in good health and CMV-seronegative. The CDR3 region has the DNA TGTGCCAGCAGTGACCGGGGGGCGCCTCCTGAAGCTTTCTTT. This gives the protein CASSDRGAPPEAFF.